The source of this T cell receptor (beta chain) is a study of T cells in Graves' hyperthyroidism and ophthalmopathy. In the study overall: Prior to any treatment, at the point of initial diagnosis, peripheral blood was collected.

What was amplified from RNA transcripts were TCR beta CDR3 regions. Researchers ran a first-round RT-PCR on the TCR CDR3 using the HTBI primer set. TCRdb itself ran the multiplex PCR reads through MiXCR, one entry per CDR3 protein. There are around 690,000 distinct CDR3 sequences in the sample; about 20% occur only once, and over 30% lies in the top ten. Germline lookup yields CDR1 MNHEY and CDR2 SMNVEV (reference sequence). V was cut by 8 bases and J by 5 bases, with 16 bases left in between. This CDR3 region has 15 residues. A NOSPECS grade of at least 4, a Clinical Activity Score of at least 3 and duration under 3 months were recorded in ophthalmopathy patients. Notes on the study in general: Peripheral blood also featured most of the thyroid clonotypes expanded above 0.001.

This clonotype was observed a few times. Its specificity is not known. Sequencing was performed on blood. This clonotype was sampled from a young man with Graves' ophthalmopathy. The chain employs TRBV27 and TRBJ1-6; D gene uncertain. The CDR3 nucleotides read TGTGCCAGCCGTCTCTCGGGAGTTGATAATTCACCCCTCCACTTT. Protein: CASRLSGVDNSPLHF.